This T cell receptor beta chain was identified during a study of molecular identifiers for immune sequencing clone quantification. Study findings and constraints: Reports indicate spiked Jurkat TCR RNA from one cell could be found among about a million naive cells. Should identical TCR molecules share a barcode, the sizes of highly expanded clones could be underestimated.

Trimming removed 5 bases at V and 2 bases at J, with 25 bases between. Germline CDR1 and CDR2: MDHEN and SYDVKM. The CDR3 is 18 residues long. Preparation methods for the bulk TCR libraries were those previously described, with listed TCR primers. TCRdb re-called the PCR reads through MiXCR, storing one row per CDR3 protein. The sample includes 79,000 or so distinct CDR3 sequences, about 23% of them seen just once. This clonotype appeared a few times. Its target is not known. This may come from a read error, since a much larger clone is one base off. This receptor was taken from a human donor in good health. Some libraries in this study had Jurkat cell RNA spiked in. The chain is built from TRBV28 and TRBJ2-7; weak D call: TRBD2 (5 bases). The sequencing input was naive CD8+ T cells from blood, with Jurkat cell RNA spiked in. The subset denotes: FACS-sorted CD8+CD4-CCR7+CD45RA+ naive T cells. The CDR3 protein is CASSIMHLRRSATYEQYF. In nucleotides, the CDR3 is TGTGCCAGCAGTATTATGCACCTCCGGAGGAGCGCGACCTACGAGCAGTACTTC.